Here is one T cell receptor (beta chain) with its context. Its antigen is undetermined. PCR amplification relied on 60 Vbeta primers (plus 13 Jbeta primers). Method: immunoSEQ multiplex PCR; TCRdb's copy keeps in-frame clones and lacks some. Of approximately 200,000 clones detected, 75% to 85% appear once; the ten largest clones hold around 2%. CDR3 length: 15 amino acids. Trimming took 5 bases from V and 5 from J; bases not matched to a gene: 7. Germline lookup yields CDR1 MNHEY and CDR2 SVGAGI. The data were obtained in a study of cytomegalovirus exposure and HLA in healthy donors. Across the study: In an earlier analysis, approximately 120 million unique TCR beta sequences were found from some 180 million T cells.

Study-wide points: Among the sequence variants, a highly shared cluster was likely an artifact of sequencing. Whilst most TCR sequences proved rare, a subset of public TCRs occurred across many donors.

This clonotype was obtained from a woman in her late teens or twenties in good health and CMV-seropositive. The V gene is TRBV6-5, the J gene TRBJ2-5; 11 nucleotides agree with TRBD2. The sequenced sample was PBMCs. The CDR3 loop is CASSGSGGAGETQYF. The CDR3 region has the DNA TGTGCCAGCAGTGGTAGCGGGGGGGCCGGGGAGACCCAGTACTTC.